This TCR beta chain was observed in a study of T-cell memory formation after mild COVID-19. This clonotype was observed a handful of times. Its antigen is currently unknown. CDR3 length: 11 residues. The germline V gene has CDR1 SQVTM and CDR2 ANQGSEA. V was pared by 4 bases and J by 6 bases, with 10 bases between. From the 5' RACE reads, TCRdb called clonotypes with MiXCR, one entry per CDR3 protein. The sample lists roughly 130,000 distinct CDR3 sequences; roughly 6% were seen once. Broader study findings: Some clones that responded turned up in pre-infection memory, which suggests that cross-reactive memory joined in.

This clonotype was sampled from an adult woman who had mild COVID-19 (a few samples of this study predate the infection). Cell type and time point are not known. Sequencing was carried out using PBMCs or a T cell subset sorted from them (not recorded which). This sequence joins TRBV29-1 and TRBJ2-7; D gene uncertain. The CDR3 nucleotides read TGCAGCGTTGGGCTAGGGTTCGAGCAGTACTTC. Amino acids: CSVGLGFEQYF.